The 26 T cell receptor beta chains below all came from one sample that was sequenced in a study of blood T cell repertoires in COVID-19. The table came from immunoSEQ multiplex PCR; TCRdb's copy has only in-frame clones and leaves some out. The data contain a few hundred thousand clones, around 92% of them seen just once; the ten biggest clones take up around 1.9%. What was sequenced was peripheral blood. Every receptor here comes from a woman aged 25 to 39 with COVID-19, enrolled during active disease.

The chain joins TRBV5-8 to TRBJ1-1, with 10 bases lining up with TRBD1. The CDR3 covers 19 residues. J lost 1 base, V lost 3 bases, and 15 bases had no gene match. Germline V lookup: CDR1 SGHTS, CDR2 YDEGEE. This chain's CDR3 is CASSWPPQDRGRGNTEAFF. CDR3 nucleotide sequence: TGTGCCAGCAGCTGGCCCCCCCAAGACAGGGGGCGAGGGAACACTGAAGCTTTCTTT.

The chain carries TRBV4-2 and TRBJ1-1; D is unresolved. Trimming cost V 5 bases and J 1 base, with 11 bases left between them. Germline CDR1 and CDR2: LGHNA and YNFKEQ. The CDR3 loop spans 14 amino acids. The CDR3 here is CASSSSSGNTEAFF. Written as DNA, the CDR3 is TGTGCCAGCAGCTCCTCCTCGGGGAACACTGAAGCTTTCTTT.

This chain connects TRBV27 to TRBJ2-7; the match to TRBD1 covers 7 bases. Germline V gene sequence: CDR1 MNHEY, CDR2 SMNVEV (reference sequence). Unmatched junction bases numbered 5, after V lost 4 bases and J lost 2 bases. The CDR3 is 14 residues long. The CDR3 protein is CASSSTGFPYEQYF. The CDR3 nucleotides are TGTGCCAGCAGTTCGACAGGGTTCCCCTACGAGCAGTACTTC.

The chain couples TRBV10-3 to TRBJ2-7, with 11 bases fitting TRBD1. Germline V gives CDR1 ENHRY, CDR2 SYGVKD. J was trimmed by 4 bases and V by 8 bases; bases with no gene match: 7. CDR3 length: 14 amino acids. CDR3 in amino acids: CAIGPGTGGYEQYF. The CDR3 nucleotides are TGTGCCATCGGGCCCGGGACAGGGGGTTACGAGCAGTACTTC.

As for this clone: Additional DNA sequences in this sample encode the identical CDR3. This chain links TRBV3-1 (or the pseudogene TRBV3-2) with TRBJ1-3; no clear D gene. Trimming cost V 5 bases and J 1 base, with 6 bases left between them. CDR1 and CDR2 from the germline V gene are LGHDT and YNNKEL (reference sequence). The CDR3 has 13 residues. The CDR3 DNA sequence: TGTGCCAGCAGCTTATTATCTGGAAACACCATATATTTT. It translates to CASSLLSGNTIYF.

The CDR3 region is CASSFQDGGVSLYGYTF. In nucleotides, the CDR3 is TGTGCCAGCAGCTTTCAAGATGGAGGGGTATCCCTCTACGGCTACACCTTC. J is TRBJ1-2 and V is TRBV5-5; possible D gene TRBD1, 5 bases. The CDR3 sequence is 17 residues long. V dropped 2 bases and J dropped 8 bases, with 25 bases sitting between them. Germline CDR1 reads SGHKS; CDR2 reads YYEKEE (reference sequence).

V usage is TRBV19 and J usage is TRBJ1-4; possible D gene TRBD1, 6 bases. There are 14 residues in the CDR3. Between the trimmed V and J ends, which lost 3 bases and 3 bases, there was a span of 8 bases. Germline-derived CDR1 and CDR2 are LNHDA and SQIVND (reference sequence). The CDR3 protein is CASSIGTSNEKLFF. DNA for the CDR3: TGTGCCAGTAGTATTGGGACATCTAATGAAAAACTGTTTTTT.

CDR3 residues: CAISSAGSGGAGVDYEQYF. CDR3 nucleotides: TGTGCCATCAGTTCCGCCGGTAGCGGGGGGGCCGGTGTCGACTACGAGCAGTACTTC. This chain uses TRBV10-3 with TRBJ2-7, with 11 bases matching TRBD2. The germline V gene has CDR1 ENHRY and CDR2 SYGVKD. The CDR3 spans 19 residues. V gave up 5 bases and J gave up 3 bases; unmatched junction bases: 18.

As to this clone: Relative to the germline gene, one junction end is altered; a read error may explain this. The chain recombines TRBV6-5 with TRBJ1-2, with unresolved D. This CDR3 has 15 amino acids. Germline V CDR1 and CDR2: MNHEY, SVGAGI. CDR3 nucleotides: TGTGCCAGCAGTGACTCCACCGCGGGAGTTTATGGCTACACCTTC. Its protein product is CASSDSTAGVYGYTF.

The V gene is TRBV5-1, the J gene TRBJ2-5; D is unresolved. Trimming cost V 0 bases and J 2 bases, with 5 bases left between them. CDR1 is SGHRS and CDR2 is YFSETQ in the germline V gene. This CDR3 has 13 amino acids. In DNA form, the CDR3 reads TGCGCCAGCAGCTTGGGGCAGCAAGAGACCCAGTACTTC. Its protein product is CASSLGQQETQYF.

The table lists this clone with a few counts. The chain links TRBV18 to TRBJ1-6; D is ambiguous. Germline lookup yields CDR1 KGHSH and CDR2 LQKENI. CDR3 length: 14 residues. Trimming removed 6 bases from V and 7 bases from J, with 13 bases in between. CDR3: CASSNQRGNSPLHF. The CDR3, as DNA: TGTGCCAGCTCCAACCAACGGGGAAATTCACCCCTCCACTTT.

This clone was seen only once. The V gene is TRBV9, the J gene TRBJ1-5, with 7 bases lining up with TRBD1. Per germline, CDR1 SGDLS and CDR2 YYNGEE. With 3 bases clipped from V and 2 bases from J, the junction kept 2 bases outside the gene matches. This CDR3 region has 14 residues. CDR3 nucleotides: TGTGCCAGCAGCGGCACAGGGGGCAATCAGCCCCAGCATTTT. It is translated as CASSGTGGNQPQHF.

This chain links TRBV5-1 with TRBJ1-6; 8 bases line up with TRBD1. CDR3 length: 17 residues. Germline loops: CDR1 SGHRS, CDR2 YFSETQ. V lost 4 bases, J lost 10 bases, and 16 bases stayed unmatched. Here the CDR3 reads CASSPGQGRDLRSPLHF. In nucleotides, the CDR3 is TGCGCCAGCAGCCCCGGACAGGGAAGGGACCTTAGGTCACCCCTCCACTTT.

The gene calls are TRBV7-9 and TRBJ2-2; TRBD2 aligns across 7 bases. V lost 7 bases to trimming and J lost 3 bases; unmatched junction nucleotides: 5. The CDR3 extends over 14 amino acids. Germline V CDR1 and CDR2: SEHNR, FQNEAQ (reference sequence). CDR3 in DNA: TGTGCCAGCATTCGGGGGGAGGACACCGGGGAGCTGTTTTTT. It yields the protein CASIRGEDTGELFF.

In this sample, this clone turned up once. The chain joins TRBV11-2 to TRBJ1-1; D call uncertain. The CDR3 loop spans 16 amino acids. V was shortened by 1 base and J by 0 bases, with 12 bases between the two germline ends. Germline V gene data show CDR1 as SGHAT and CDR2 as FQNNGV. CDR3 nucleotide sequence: TGTGCCAGCAGCTTAGTACGGTTGGAGATGAACACTGAAGCTTTCTTT. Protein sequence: CASSLVRLEMNTEAFF.

The CDR3 DNA reads as TGTGCCAGCAGCTTAATGACGGGATCCACTGAAGCTTTCTTT. This encodes CASSLMTGSTEAFF. The V call is TRBV7-3, the J call TRBJ1-1, with D hard to call. This CDR3 has 14 amino acids. Germline V gene lookup returns CDR1 SGHTA and CDR2 FQGTGA. V gave up 1 base and J gave up 4 bases, with 10 bases separating them.

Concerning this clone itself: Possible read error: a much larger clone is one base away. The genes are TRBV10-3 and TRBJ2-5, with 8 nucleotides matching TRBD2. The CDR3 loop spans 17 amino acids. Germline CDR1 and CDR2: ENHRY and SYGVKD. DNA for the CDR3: TGTGCCATCAGTGATCCGGCGGGGGGCCCGAGGGAAGAGGCCCAGTACTTC. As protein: CAISDPAGGPREEAQYF.

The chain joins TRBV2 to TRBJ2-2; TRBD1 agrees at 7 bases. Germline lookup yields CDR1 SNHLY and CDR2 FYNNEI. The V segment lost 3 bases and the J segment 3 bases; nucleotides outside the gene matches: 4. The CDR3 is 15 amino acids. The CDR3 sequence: CASSDEGGYTGELFF. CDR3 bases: TGTGCCAGCAGTGATGAAGGGGGCTACACCGGGGAGCTGTTTTTT.

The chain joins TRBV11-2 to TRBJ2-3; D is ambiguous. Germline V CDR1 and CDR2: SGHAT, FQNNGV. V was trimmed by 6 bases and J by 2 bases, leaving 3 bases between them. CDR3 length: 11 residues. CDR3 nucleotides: TGTGCCAGCAGTAACACAGATACGCAGTATTTT. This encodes CASSNTDTQYF.

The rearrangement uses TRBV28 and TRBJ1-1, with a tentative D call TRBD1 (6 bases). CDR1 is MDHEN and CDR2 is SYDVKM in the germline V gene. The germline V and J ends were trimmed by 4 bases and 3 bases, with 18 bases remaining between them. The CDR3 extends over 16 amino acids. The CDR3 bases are TGTGCCAGCAGTTATCCCCGCCGGGGGGCGGACACTGAAGCTTTCTTT. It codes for CASSYPRRGADTEAFF. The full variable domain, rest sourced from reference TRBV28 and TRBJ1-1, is DVKVTQSSRYLVKRTGEKVFLECVQDMDHENMFWYRQDPGLGLRLIYFSYDVKMKEKGDIPEGYSVSREKKERFSLILESASTNQTSMYLCASSYPRRGADTEAFFGQGTRLTVV.

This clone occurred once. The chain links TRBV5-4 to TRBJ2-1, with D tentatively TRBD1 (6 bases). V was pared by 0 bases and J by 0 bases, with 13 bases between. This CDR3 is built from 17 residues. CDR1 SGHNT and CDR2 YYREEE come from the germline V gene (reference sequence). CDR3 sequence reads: CASSLVFRGSSYNEQFF. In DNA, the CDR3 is TGTGCCAGCAGCTTGGTTTTTAGGGGGAGCTCCTACAATGAGCAGTTCTTC.

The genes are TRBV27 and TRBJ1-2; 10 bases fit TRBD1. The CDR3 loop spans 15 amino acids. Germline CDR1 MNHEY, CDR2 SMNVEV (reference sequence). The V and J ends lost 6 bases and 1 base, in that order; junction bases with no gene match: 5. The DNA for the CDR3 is TGTGCCAGCAGAACAAGGGACAGGGGTAACTATGGCTACACCTTC. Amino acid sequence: CASRTRDRGNYGYTF.

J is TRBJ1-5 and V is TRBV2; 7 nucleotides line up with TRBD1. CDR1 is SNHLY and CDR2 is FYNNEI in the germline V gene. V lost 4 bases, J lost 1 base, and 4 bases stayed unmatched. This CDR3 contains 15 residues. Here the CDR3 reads CASSAGRGSNQPQHF. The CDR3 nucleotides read TGTGCCAGCAGTGCTGGCAGGGGGAGCAATCAGCCCCAGCATTTT.

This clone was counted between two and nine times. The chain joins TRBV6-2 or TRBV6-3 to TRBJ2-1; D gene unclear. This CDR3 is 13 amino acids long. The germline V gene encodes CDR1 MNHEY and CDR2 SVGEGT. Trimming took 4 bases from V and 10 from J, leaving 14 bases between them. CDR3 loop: CASSLTSLGEQFF. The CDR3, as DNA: TGTGCCAGCAGTTTAACGAGTTTGGGCGAGCAGTTCTTC.

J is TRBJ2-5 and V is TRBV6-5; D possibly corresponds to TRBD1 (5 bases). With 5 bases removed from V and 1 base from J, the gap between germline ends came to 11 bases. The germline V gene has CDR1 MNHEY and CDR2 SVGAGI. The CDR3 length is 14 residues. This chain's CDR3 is CASSPKGPQETQYF. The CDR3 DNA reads TGTGCCAGCAGTCCAAAGGGGCCCCAAGAGACCCAGTACTTC.

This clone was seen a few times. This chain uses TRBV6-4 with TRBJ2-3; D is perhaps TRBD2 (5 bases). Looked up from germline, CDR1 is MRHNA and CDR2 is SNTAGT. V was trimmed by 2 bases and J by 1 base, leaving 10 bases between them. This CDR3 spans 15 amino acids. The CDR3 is CASSDEGGGTDTQYF. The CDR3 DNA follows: TGTGCCAGCAGTGACGAGGGTGGCGGCACAGATACGCAGTATTTT.